Here is one T cell receptor beta chain with its context. As yet, its antigen is unknown. These data originate in a study of T cell responses to AZD1222 COVID-19 vaccine. Sequencing used immunoSEQ multiplex PCR; TCRdb keeps in-frame clones, though not all of them. The sample has over 110,000 clones; approximately 93% are singletons. V was clipped by 4 bases and J by 8 bases, with 5 bases between them. The CDR3 is 11 amino acids. Germline CDR1 SGHAT, CDR2 FQNNGV. Whole-study findings and limits: In the spike-specific TCR repertoire, nearly half reportedly target unmutated variant regions. CD4 TCRs associated with vaccination spanned spike, dominating at 160-218 and 743-854. Receipt of two AZD1222 doses was followed by a rise in Spike-specific TCR breadth and depth.

The rearrangement joins TRBV11-2 to TRBJ1-4; D not certain. The sequenced sample was peripheral blood, obtained after recovery from COVID-19. The receptor's source is an adult who had recovered from COVID-19. The CDR3 reads CASSWREKLFF. In nucleotides, the CDR3 is TGTGCCAGCAGCTGGAGGGAAAAACTGTTTTTT.